The 29 T cell receptor beta chains below all came from one sample that was sequenced in a study of neoadjuvant anti-PD-1 for oral cavity cancer. TCRdb's table, derived via immunoSEQ multiplex PCR, lists solely in-frame clones and lacks some. The sample has 30,000 to 40,000 clones; around nine tenths are singletons. Here the sequenced sample was PBMCs, taken before nivolumab (anti-PD-1) treatment. The receptors were sampled from a person between 40 and 79 years old with oral cavity squamous cell carcinoma.

The rearrangement links TRBV11-2 to TRBJ2-7; TRBD1 might be the D (6 bases). The CDR3 length is 15 residues. Germline V gene sequence: CDR1 SGHAT, CDR2 FQNNGV. With 0 bases removed from V and 4 bases from J, the gap between germline ends came to 13 bases. CDR3 nucleotides: TGTGCCAGCAGCTTAGATTTTACAGGGCGGTACGAGCAGTACTTC. Amino acid sequence: CASSLDFTGRYEQYF.

This chain joins TRBV11-2 and TRBJ1-1; D perhaps matches TRBD1 (5 bases). The germline V and J ends were trimmed by 2 bases and 5 bases, with 21 bases remaining between them. This CDR3 has 17 amino acids. Germline assignment: CDR1 SGHAT and CDR2 FQNNGV. CDR3: CASSLTYSRARLTEAFF. CDR3 in DNA: TGTGCCAGCAGCTTAACCTATTCCAGGGCCAGATTAACTGAAGCTTTCTTT.

The J gene is TRBJ2-2, the V gene TRBV15, with D tentatively TRBD1 (6 bases). V was trimmed by 3 bases and J by 3 bases, leaving 14 bases between them. Germline V gene sequence: CDR1 LNHNV, CDR2 YYDKDF (reference sequence). The CDR3 length is 16 residues. CDR3 loop: CATSRLKQGHTGELFF. The CDR3 DNA sequence: TGTGCCACCAGCAGGCTGAAACAGGGACACACCGGGGAGCTGTTTTTT.

The V call is TRBV4-3, the J call TRBJ2-6, with D hard to call. V was shortened by 1 base and J by 0 bases, with 7 bases between the two germline ends. Per the germline V gene, CDR1 is LGHNA and CDR2 is YSLEER. The CDR3 spans 16 residues. In nucleotides, the CDR3 is TGCGCCAGCAGCCAAGCCCCGAGCTCTGGGGCCAACGTCCTGACTTTC. Translation: CASSQAPSSGANVLTF.

The V gene is TRBV2, the J gene TRBJ1-5; TRBD1 matches at 8 bases. Germline CDR1 SNHLY, CDR2 FYNNEI. The length of the CDR3 is 16 residues. V gave up 7 bases and J gave up 0 bases; unmatched junction bases: 8. In nucleotides, the CDR3 is TGTGCCAGCAACCGACAGGGGCTTTATAGCAATCAGCCCCAGCATTTT. Encoded protein: CASNRQGLYSNQPQHF.

As DNA, the CDR3 is TGTGCCAGCAGCTTGGAGGGGAACACTGAAGCTTTCTTT. It codes for CASSLEGNTEAFF. The chain couples TRBV5-5 to TRBJ1-1; D uncertain. Trimming took off 0 bases at V and 1 base at J, with 4 bases between the two ends. The germline V gene has CDR1 SGHKS and CDR2 YYEKEE (reference sequence). The CDR3 covers 13 residues.

The V call is TRBV7-9, the J call TRBJ2-3, with 13 bases fitting TRBD2. Germline V gene data show CDR1 as SEHNR and CDR2 as FQNEAQ (reference sequence). The CDR3 sequence is 15 residues long. V lost 5 bases to trimming and J lost 4 bases; unmatched junction nucleotides: 3. CDR3 region: CASSRTSGGPDTQYF. The CDR3 nucleotides read TGTGCCAGCAGCAGGACTAGCGGGGGCCCAGATACGCAGTATTTT.

The chain combines TRBV18 with TRBJ1-1, with D uncertain. CDR3 length: 14 amino acids. Trimming removed 2 bases at V and 0 bases at J, with 7 bases between. Germline V gives CDR1 KGHSH, CDR2 LQKENI. CDR3 nucleotide sequence: TGTGCCAGCTCACCATCAGAAATGAACACTGAAGCTTTCTTT. This encodes CASSPSEMNTEAFF.

This clone has just one count. The gene calls are TRBV30 and TRBJ1-2; no firm D call. Looked up from germline, CDR1 is GTSNPN and CDR2 is SVGIG (reference sequence). The germline V and J ends were trimmed by 2 bases and 5 bases, with 12 bases remaining between them. The CDR3 runs 13 residues. In DNA, the CDR3 is TGTGCCTGGAGTTCGGCCGGAGGATATGGCTACACCTTC. As protein: CAWSSAGGYGYTF. The complete variable domain, with remaining parts taken from reference TRBV30 and TRBJ1-2, reads SQTIHQWPATLVQPVGSPLSLECTVEGTSNPNLYWYRQAAGRGLQLLFYSVGIGQISSEVPQNLSASRPQDRQFILSSKKLLLSDSGFYLCAWSSAGGYGYTFGSGTRLTVV.

The chain recombines TRBV5-1 with TRBJ2-3, with D perhaps TRBD1 (7 bases). The CDR3 is made up of 16 amino acids. V dropped 4 bases and J dropped 3 bases, with 18 bases sitting between them. Germline V gene sequence: CDR1 SGHRS, CDR2 YFSETQ. In DNA form, the CDR3 reads TGCGCCAGCAGCCTGGCCCCGCAGGGGGGTACAGATACGCAGTATTTT. It yields the protein CASSLAPQGGTDTQYF.

This clone was seen only a few times. The V gene is TRBV18, the J gene TRBJ2-3; 13 bases align to TRBD2. CDR1 and CDR2 from the germline V gene are KGHSH and LQKENI. The CDR3 is 16 amino acids. Trimming at V came to 2 bases and at J to 4 bases, leaving 3 bases not matched to a gene. The CDR3 loop reads CASSPGLAGESDTQYF. The CDR3 nucleotides read TGTGCCAGCTCACCAGGACTAGCGGGGGAATCAGATACGCAGTATTTT. The full variable domain, with the rest looked up from reference TRBV18 and TRBJ2-3, is NAGVMQNPRHLVRRRGQEARLRCSPMKGHSHVYWYRQLPEEGLKFMVYLQKENIIDESGMPKERFSAEFPKEGPSILRIQQVVRGDSAAYFCASSPGLAGESDTQYFGPGTRLTVL.

This clone appeared a single time. In DNA form, the CDR3 reads TGTGCCAGCAGTGACGGAGTCTCTGGGGCCAACGTCCTGACTTTC. It codes for CASSDGVSGANVLTF. This chain joins TRBV2 and TRBJ2-6; unclear D gene. There are 15 residues in the CDR3. V lost 3 bases, J lost 0 bases, and 6 bases lay in between. Germline lookup yields CDR1 SNHLY and CDR2 FYNNEI.

CDR3 sequence reads: CASSLGAGLLSNEQFF. The CDR3 coding sequence is TGTGCCAGCAGCTTAGGAGCGGGACTCTTGAGCAATGAGCAGTTCTTC. The chain combines TRBV7-2 with TRBJ2-1, with 7 bases aligning to TRBD2. V lost 1 base to trimming and J lost 6 bases; unmatched junction nucleotides: 9. The CDR3 is made up of 16 amino acids. Germline V gives CDR1 SGHTA, CDR2 FQGNSA.

V usage is TRBV5-8 and J usage is TRBJ2-5; D is ambiguous. Germline-derived CDR1 and CDR2 are SGHTS and YDEGEE. Between the trimmed V and J ends, which lost 0 bases and 1 base, there was a span of 13 bases. There are 16 residues in the CDR3. The CDR3 DNA reads as TGTGCCAGCAGCTTGGCCCTGACGGCGGCCCAAGAGACCCAGTACTTC. This codes for CASSLALTAAQETQYF.

V gene TRBV7-2 combines with J gene TRBJ1-1; no clear D. The V gene lost 3 bases and the J gene lost 5 bases, with 10 bases spanning the gap. CDR3 length equals 13 residues. Germline lookup yields CDR1 SGHTA and CDR2 FQGNSA. The CDR3 nucleotides read TGTGCCAGCAGCTTTCGTACACAGACTGAAGCTTTCTTT. The encoded protein is CASSFRTQTEAFF.

This clone has a single count. V and J are TRBV28 and TRBJ1-2; D not resolved. The CDR3 sequence is 13 residues long. Germline V lookup: CDR1 MDHEN, CDR2 SYDVKM. Deletions cut 5 bases from V and 1 base from J, with 8 bases between. Here the CDR3 DNA reads TGTGCCAGCAGTGACACCGTTAACTATGGCTACACCTTC. Its translation: CASSDTVNYGYTF.

The chain uses TRBV5-5 and TRBJ1-5; 9 bases are shared with TRBD1. The V segment lost 4 bases and the J segment 7 bases; nucleotides outside the gene matches: 3. CDR3 length: 13 residues. Germline CDR1 reads SGHKS; CDR2 reads YYEKEE (reference sequence). CDR3: CASSGTGLQPQHF. The CDR3 DNA sequence: TGTGCCAGCAGCGGGACAGGGTTACAGCCCCAGCATTTT.

V and J are TRBV5-4 and TRBJ2-7, with 8 bases fitting TRBD1. Per the germline V gene, CDR1 is SGHNT and CDR2 is YYREEE (reference sequence). V shed 2 bases and J 4 bases; nucleotides not matched to a gene: 8. The CDR3 consists of 15 residues. The CDR3 sequence is CASSFGPGQAYEQYF. CDR3 DNA sequence: TGTGCCAGCAGCTTTGGACCGGGACAGGCTTACGAGCAGTACTTC.

The chain has TRBV5-1 and TRBJ2-7; D uncertain. The CDR3 spans 13 residues. The germline gives CDR1 SGHRS, CDR2 YFSETQ. Deletions cut 0 bases from V and 5 bases from J, with 9 bases between. CDR3 sequence (DNA): TGCGCCAGCAGCTTGGCAGGTTTCGACGAGCAGTACTTC. As protein: CASSLAGFDEQYF.

The chain is built from TRBV4-3 and TRBJ1-6; D gene ambiguous. Trimming shortened V by 2 bases and J by 5 bases, and 4 bases separated the two germline ends. In germline, CDR1 is LGHNA, CDR2 YSLEER. There are 13 residues in the CDR3. The CDR3, as DNA: TGCGCCAGCAGCCAAAGACATAATTCACCCCTCCACTTT. This sequence encodes CASSQRHNSPLHF.

Sample share makes this clone medium-sized. The chain combines TRBV6-4 with TRBJ2-3, with 8 bases that match TRBD2. The CDR3 consists of 15 residues. CDR1 MRHNA and CDR2 SNTAGT come from the germline V gene. After removal of 0 bases from V and 1 base from J, the junction contained 0 bases not matched to a gene. CDR3 loop: CASSDSSGGTDTQYF. The DNA of the CDR3 is TGTGCCAGCAGTGACTCTAGCGGGGGCACAGATACGCAGTATTTT.

The chain links TRBV19 to TRBJ2-2, with TRBD1 identical over 8 bases. This CDR3 has 16 residues. Germline CDR1 and CDR2: LNHDA and SQIVND (reference sequence). V shed 3 bases, J shed 3 bases, and the junction held 6 bases outside the gene matches. The CDR3 spells CASSIPGQGDTGELFF. The DNA of the CDR3 is TGTGCCAGTAGTATCCCAGGACAGGGCGACACCGGGGAGCTGTTTTTT.

The chain links TRBV5-4 to TRBJ2-7, with D maybe TRBD2 (6 bases). This CDR3 contains 14 residues. CDR1 SGHNT and CDR2 YYREEE come from the germline V gene (reference sequence). The ends were cut back, 0 bases at V and 3 bases at J, with 10 bases in the middle. The DNA of the CDR3 is TGTGCCAGCAGCTTGGCGGGGGAGATCTACGAGCAGTACTTC. Protein sequence: CASSLAGEIYEQYF.

DNA of the CDR3: TGTGCCAGCAGCTTGGAAGAGGGCTATAATTCACCCCTCCACTTT. Protein: CASSLEEGYNSPLHF. This chain connects TRBV5-5 to TRBJ1-6; no definite D call. Germline assignment: CDR1 SGHKS and CDR2 YYEKEE (reference sequence). The CDR3 covers 15 residues. Between the trimmed V and J ends, which lost 0 bases and 3 bases, there was a span of 7 bases. Full variable domain (missing parts from reference TRBV5-5 and TRBJ1-6): DAGVTQSPTHLIKTRGQQVTLRCSPISGHKSVSWYQQVLGQGPQFIFQYYEKEERGRGNFPDRFSARQFPNYSSELNVNALLLGDSALYLCASSLEEGYNSPLHFGNGTRLTVT.

The chain carries TRBV10-3 and TRBJ2-7; D call uncertain. The CDR3 spans 13 residues. Deletions cut 8 bases from V and 0 bases from J, with 11 bases between. Germline V gene data show CDR1 as ENHRY and CDR2 as SYGVKD. The chain's CDR3 is CAIGVGSSYEQYF. CDR3 coding DNA: TGTGCCATCGGGGTGGGCAGCTCCTACGAGCAGTACTTC.

V and J are TRBV19 and TRBJ2-1; D is unresolved. Germline lookup yields CDR1 LNHDA and CDR2 SQIVND (reference sequence). Trimming removed 6 bases at V and 7 bases at J, with 22 bases between. This CDR3 comprises 16 residues. The CDR3 loop reads CASRREGLGAANEQFF. The CDR3 DNA reads as TGTGCCAGTAGAAGAGAAGGGTTGGGCGCGGCGAATGAGCAGTTCTTC.

In nucleotides, the CDR3 is TGCAGCGTTGAGGACAGGTACTATGGCTACACCTTC. It specifies CSVEDRYYGYTF. This sequence joins TRBV29-1 and TRBJ1-2; 7 nucleotides agree with TRBD1. Germline V lookup: CDR1 SQVTM, CDR2 ANQGSEA. The junction had 1 base not matched to a gene; V was cut back by 3 bases and J by 3 bases. The length of the CDR3 is 12 residues.

The CDR3 loop is CASSNAYLPGTDTQYF. The CDR3 DNA reads as TGTGCCAGCAGCAATGCATACCTGCCGGGCACAGATACGCAGTATTTT. V gene TRBV11-2 combines with J gene TRBJ2-3; D gene uncertain. Trimming took off 5 bases at V and 1 base at J, with 16 bases between the two ends. Per germline, CDR1 SGHAT and CDR2 FQNNGV. This CDR3 region has 16 residues.

V is TRBV11-2 and J is TRBJ1-1, with D hard to call. Germline V CDR1 and CDR2: SGHAT, FQNNGV. CDR3 size: 17 residues. V lost 0 bases to trimming and J lost 4 bases, with 18 bases between them. The CDR3 coding sequence is TGTGCCAGCAGCTTAGATACCCCCCTCACAGAGGGCACTGAAGCTTTCTTT. Translation: CASSLDTPLTEGTEAFF.